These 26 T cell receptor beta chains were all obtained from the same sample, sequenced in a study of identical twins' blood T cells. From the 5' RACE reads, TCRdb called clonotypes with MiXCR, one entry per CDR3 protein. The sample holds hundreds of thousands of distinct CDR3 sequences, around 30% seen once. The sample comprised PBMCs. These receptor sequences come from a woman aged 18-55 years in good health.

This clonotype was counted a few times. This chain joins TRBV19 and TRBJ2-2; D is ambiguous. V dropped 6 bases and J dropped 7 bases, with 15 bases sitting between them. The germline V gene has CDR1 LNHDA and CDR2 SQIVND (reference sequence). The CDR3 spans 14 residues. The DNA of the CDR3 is TGTGCCAGTAGCCGTCAAACGGGTAGCGGGGAGCTGTTTTTT. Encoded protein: CASSRQTGSGELFF.

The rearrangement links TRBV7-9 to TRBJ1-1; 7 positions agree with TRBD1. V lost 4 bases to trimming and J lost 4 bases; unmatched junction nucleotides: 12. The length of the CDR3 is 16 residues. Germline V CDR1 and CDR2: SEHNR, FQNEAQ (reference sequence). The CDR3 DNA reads TGTGCCAGCAGCTCAAGCCCGTCGCAGGGGGGCACTGAAGCTTTCTTT. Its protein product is CASSSSPSQGGTEAFF.

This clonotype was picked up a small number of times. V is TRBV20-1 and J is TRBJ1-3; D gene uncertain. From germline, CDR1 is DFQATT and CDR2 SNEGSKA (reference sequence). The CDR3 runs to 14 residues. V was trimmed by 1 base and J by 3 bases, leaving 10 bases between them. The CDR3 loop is CSARGVFSGNTIYF. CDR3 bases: TGCAGTGCTAGAGGAGTTTTTAGTGGAAACACCATATATTTT.

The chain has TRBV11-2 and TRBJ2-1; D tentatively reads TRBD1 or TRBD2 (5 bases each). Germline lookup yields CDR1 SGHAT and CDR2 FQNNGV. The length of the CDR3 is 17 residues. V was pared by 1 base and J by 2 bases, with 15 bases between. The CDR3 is CASSLGDRGGAYNEQFF. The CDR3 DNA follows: TGTGCCAGCAGCTTAGGGGACCGGGGCGGAGCCTACAATGAGCAGTTCTTC.

This chain's CDR3 is CSVERGPNTEAFF. The CDR3 DNA reads as TGCAGCGTTGAGAGGGGACCGAACACTGAAGCTTTCTTT. The J gene is TRBJ1-1, the V gene TRBV29-1, with a possible D match to TRBD1 (5 bases). The CDR3 sequence is 13 residues long. V was clipped by 3 bases and J by 1 base, with 9 bases between them. CDR1 is SQVTM, CDR2 ANQGSEA, per germline. The entire variable domain, with the rest obtained from reference TRBV29-1 and TRBJ1-1, is as follows: SAVISQKPSRDICQRGTSLTIQCQVDSQVTMMFWYRQQPGQSLTLIATANQGSEATYESGFVIDKFPISRPNLTFSTLTVSNMSPEDSSIYLCSVERGPNTEAFFGQGTRLTVV.

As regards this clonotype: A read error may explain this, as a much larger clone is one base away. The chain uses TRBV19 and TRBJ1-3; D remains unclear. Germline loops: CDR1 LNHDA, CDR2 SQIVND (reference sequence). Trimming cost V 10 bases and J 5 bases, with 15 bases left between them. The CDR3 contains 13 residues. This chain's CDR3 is CATEGRKRNTIYF. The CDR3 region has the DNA TGTGCCACAGAGGGCCGGAAAAGAAACACCATATATTTT. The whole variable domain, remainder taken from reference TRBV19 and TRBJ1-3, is DGGITQSPKYLFRKEGQNVTLSCEQNLNHDAMYWYRQDPGQGLRLIYYSQIVNDFQKGDIAEGYSVSREKKESFPLTVTSAQKNPTAFYLCATEGRKRNTIYFGEGSWLTVV.

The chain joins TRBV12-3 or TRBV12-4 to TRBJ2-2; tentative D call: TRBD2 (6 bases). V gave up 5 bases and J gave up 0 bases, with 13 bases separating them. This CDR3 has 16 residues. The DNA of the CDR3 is TGTGCCAGCAGTCCCCGGGGACTTCCGAACACCGGGGAGCTGTTTTTT. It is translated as CASSPRGLPNTGELFF.

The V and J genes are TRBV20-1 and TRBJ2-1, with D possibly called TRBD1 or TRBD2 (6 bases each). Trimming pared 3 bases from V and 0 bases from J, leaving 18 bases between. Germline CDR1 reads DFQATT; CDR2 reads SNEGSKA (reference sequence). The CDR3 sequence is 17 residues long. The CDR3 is CSASFMRGESSYNEQFF. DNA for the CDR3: TGCAGTGCTAGTTTTATGAGGGGGGAGAGCTCCTACAATGAGCAGTTCTTC.

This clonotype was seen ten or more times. CDR3 bases: TGTGCCAGCAGTGCGGGGGCAGGGTATGGCTACACCTTC. This translates into CASSAGAGYGYTF. The chain is built from TRBV6-5 and TRBJ1-2, with D possibly matching TRBD1 (6 bases). Trimming took off 5 bases at V and 5 bases at J, with 12 bases between the two ends. The CDR3 consists of 13 residues. Germline CDR1 is MNHEY and CDR2 is SVGAGI.

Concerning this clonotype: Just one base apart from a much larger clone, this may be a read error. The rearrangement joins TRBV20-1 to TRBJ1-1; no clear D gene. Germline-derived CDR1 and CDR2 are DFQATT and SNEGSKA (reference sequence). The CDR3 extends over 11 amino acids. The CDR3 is CIARLTTEAFF. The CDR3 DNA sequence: TGCATTGCTAGACTTACAACTGAAGCTTTCTTT.

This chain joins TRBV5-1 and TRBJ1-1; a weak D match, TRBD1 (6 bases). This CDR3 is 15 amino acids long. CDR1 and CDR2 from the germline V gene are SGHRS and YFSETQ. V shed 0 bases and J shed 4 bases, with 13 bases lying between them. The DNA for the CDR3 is TGCGCCAGCAGCTTGGCGGTCCTAGGGGGCACTGAAGCTTTCTTT. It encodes CASSLAVLGGTEAFF.

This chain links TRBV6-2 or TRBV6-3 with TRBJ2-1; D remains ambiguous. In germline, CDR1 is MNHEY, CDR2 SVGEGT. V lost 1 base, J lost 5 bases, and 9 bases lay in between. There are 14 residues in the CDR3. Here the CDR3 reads CASSYYGRNNEQFF. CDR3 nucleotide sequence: TGTGCCAGCAGTTACTATGGCAGGAACAATGAGCAGTTCTTC.

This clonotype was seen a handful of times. In DNA form, the CDR3 reads TGTGCCAGCAATGGACAGGGGGCTGCCAATCAGCCCCAGCATTTT. Residues: CASNGQGAANQPQHF. The chain recombines TRBV2 with TRBJ1-5, with 11 bases fitting TRBD1. This CDR3 contains 15 residues. Trimming removed 7 bases from V and 3 bases from J; junction bases left unmatched: 5. Germline CDR1 reads SNHLY; CDR2 reads FYNNEI.

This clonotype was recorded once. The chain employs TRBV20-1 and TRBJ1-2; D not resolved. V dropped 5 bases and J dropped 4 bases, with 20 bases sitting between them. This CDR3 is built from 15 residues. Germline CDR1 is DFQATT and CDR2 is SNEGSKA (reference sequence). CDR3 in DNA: TGCAGTGCTCCTCTGGACGGTAGATCGGGCTATGGCTACACCTTC. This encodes CSAPLDGRSGYGYTF.

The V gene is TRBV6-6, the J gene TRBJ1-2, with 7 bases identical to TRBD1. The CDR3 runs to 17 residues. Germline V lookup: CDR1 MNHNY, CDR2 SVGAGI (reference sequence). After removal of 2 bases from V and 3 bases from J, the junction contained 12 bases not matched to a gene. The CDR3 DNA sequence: TGTGCCAGCAGTTACCCCTACAGGGGATTGGCCGACTATGGCTACACCTTC. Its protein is CASSYPYRGLADYGYTF.

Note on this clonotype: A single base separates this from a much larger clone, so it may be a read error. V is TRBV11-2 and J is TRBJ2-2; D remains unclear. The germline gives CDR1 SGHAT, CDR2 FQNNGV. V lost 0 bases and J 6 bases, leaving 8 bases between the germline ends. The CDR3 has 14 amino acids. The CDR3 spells CASSLDPGAGELFF. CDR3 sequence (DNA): TGTGCCAGCAGCTTAGACCCCGGAGCCGGGGAGCTGTTTTTT. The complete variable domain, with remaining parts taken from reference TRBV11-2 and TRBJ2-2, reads EAGVAQSPRYKIIEKRQSVAFWCNPISGHATLYWYQQILGQGPKLLIQFQNNGVVDDSQLPKDRFSAERLKGVDSTLKIQPAKLEDSAVYLCASSLDPGAGELFFGEGSRLTVL.

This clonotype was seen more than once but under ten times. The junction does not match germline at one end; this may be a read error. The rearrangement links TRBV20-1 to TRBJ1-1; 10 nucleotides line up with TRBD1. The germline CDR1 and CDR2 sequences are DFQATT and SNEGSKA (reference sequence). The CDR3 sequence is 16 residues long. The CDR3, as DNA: TGCAGTGCTAGAGATAAAGGGACAGGGGAGAACACTGGAGCTTTCTTT. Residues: CSARDKGTGENTGAFF.

CDR3 residues: CASSQENPLGSGLYNEQFF. The CDR3 region has the DNA TGCGCCAGCAGCCAAGAAAATCCCCTGGGTAGCGGGTTATACAATGAGCAGTTCTTC. This sequence joins TRBV4-3 and TRBJ2-1; 7 nucleotides agree with TRBD2. Per the germline V gene, CDR1 is LGHNA and CDR2 is YSLEER. The V segment lost 0 bases and the J segment 4 bases; nucleotides outside the gene matches: 15. The CDR3 runs 19 residues.

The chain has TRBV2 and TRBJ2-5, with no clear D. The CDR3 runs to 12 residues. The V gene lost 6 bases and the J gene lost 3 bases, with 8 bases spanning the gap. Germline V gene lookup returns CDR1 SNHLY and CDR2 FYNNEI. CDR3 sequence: CASRRNEETQYF. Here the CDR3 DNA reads TGTGCCAGCAGACGGAATGAAGAGACCCAGTACTTC. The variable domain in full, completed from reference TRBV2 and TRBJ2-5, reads EPEVTQTPSHQVTQMGQEVILRCVPISNHLYFYWYRQILGQKVEFLVSFYNNEISEKSEIFDDQFSVERPDGSNFTLKIRSTKLEDSAMYFCASRRNEETQYFGPGTRLLVL.

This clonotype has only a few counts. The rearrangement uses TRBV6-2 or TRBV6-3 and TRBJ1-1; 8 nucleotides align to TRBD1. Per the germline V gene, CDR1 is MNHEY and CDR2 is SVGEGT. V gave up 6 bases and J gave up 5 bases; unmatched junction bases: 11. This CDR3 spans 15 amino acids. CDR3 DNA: TGTGCCAGCAGGGGTGACAGGGGATCGAGGACTGAAGCTTTCTTT. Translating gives CASRGDRGSRTEAFF.

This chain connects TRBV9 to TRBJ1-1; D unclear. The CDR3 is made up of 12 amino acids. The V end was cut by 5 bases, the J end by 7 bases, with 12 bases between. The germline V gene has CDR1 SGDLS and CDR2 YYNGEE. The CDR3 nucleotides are TGTGCCAGCAGTGACTCGTGGGATGAAGCTTTCTTT. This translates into CASSDSWDEAFF. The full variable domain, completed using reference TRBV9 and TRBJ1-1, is DSGVTQTPKHLITATGQRVTLRCSPRSGDLSVYWYQQSLDQGLQFLIQYYNGEERAKGNILERFSAQQFPDLHSELNLSSLELGDSALYFCASSDSWDEAFFGQGTRLTVV.

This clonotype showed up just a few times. The CDR3 spells CAWRGDTNQPQHF. CDR3 in DNA: TGTGCCTGGAGGGGGGACACCAATCAGCCCCAGCATTTT. The chain joins TRBV30 to TRBJ1-5, with D perhaps TRBD1 (6 bases). The CDR3 extends over 13 amino acids. The germline V gene has CDR1 GTSNPN and CDR2 SVGIG (reference sequence). V was pared by 3 bases and J by 3 bases, with 9 bases between.

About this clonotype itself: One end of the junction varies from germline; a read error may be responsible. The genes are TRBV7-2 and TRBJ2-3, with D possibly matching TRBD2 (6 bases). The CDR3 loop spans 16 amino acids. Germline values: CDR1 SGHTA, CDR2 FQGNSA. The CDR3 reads CASSLARRGFTGTQYF. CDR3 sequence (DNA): TGTGCCAGCAGCTTAGCCCGTCGGGGGTTCACAGGTACGCAGTATTTT. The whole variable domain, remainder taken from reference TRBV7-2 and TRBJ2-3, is GAGVSQSPSNKVTEKGKDVELRCDPISGHTALYWYRQSLGQGLEFLIYFQGNSAPDKSGLPSDRFSAERTGGSVSTLTIQRTQQEDSAVYLCASSLARRGFTGTQYFGPGTRLTVL.

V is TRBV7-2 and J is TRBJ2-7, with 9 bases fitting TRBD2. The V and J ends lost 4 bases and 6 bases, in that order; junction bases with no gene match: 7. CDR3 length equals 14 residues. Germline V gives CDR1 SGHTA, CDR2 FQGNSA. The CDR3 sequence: CASSSTGTSLEQYF. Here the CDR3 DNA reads TGTGCCAGCAGCTCTACCGGGACTAGCCTCGAGCAGTACTTC.

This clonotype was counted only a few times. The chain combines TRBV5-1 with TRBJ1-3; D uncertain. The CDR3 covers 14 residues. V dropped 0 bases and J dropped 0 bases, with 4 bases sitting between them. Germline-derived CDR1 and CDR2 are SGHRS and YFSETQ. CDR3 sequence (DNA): TGCGCCAGCAGCTTGGATGTCTCTGGAAACACCATATATTTT. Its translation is CASSLDVSGNTIYF.

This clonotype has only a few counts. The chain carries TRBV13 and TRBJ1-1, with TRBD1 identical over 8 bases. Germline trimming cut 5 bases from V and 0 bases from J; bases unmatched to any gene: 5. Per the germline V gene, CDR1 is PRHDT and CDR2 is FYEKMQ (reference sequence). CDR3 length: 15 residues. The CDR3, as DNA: TGTGCCAGCAGCGCCCGACAGGGGTTGAACACTGAAGCTTTCTTT. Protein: CASSARQGLNTEAFF.